These 12 T cell receptor beta chains were all obtained from the same sample, sequenced in a study of post-analysis software for immune sequencing data. cDNA libraries of TCR beta carried unique molecular identifiers. A single record per CDR3 protein comes from TCRdb applying MiXCR to the PCR reads. The data contain some 160,000 distinct CDR3 sequences, around 34% of them singletons. The sequenced sample was blood, obtained after autologous hematopoietic stem cell transplantation. The receptors derive from a girl under 18 with multiple sclerosis.

This clonotype was seen at least ten times. The rearrangement links TRBV6-6 to TRBJ2-7, with a tentative D call TRBD2 (5 bases). Germline CDR1 MNHNY, CDR2 SVGAGI (reference sequence). The V end was cut by 5 bases, the J end by 4 bases, with 21 bases between. There are 16 residues in the CDR3. CDR3 loop: CASSALRGRGIYEQYF. As DNA, the CDR3 is TGTGCCAGCAGTGCCCTTCGAGGGAGAGGAATATACGAGCAGTACTTC.

Only a few counts were recorded for this clonotype. The chain links TRBV13 to TRBJ2-1; 10 nucleotides match TRBD2. In germline, CDR1 is PRHDT, CDR2 FYEKMQ (reference sequence). CDR3 length equals 15 residues. Trimming removed 3 bases from V and 5 bases from J; junction bases left unmatched: 4. The CDR3 is CASSFLAGDDNEQFF. CDR3 coding DNA: TGTGCCAGCAGCTTTCTAGCGGGAGACGACAATGAGCAGTTCTTC.

The gene calls are TRBV13 and TRBJ2-3, with D unclear. CDR1 and CDR2 (germline): PRHDT, FYEKMQ (reference sequence). This CDR3 is built from 15 residues. V was trimmed by 0 bases and J by 3 bases, leaving 10 bases between them. Here the CDR3 DNA reads TGTGCCAGCAGCTTAGGCCTGGATTCGACAGATACGCAGTATTTT. Amino acids: CASSLGLDSTDTQYF.

This clonotype has only a few counts. This chain links TRBV4-1 with TRBJ2-7, with D maybe TRBD1 (5 bases). Per germline, CDR1 MGHRA and CDR2 YSYEKL. Trimming took off 4 bases at V and 1 base at J, with 17 bases between the two ends. The CDR3 spans 16 residues. CDR3 bases: TGCGCCAGCAGCCCGAGTCTCACAGGTCTTTCCTACGAGCAGTACTTC. Encoded protein: CASSPSLTGLSYEQYF.

As DNA, the CDR3 is TGTGCCAGCAGTTCCCCACCAAGCTCCTACGAGCAGTACTTC. Protein product: CASSSPPSSYEQYF. J is TRBJ2-7 and V is TRBV6-6; D unresolved. The CDR3 loop spans 14 amino acids. The V end lost 4 bases, the J end lost 0 bases, and 10 bases lay between the germline ends. Germline CDR1 is MNHNY and CDR2 is SVGAGI (reference sequence).

To note about this clonotype: It may be a read error: a sequence one base away is much more abundant. This chain connects TRBV12-3 or TRBV12-4 to TRBJ2-5, with 8 bases matching TRBD2. The CDR3 is 17 amino acids. The CDR3 bases are TGTGCCAGCAGTGGGACCTTAGAACGGGAGGGGAGAGAGACCCTGTACTTC. Amino acids: CASSGTLEREGRETLYF.

In the case of this clonotype: An end of the junction differs from the germline gene, which may be a read error. The rearrangement uses TRBV5-6 and TRBJ2-5, with D perhaps TRBD1 (6 bases). Germline values: CDR1 SGHDT, CDR2 YYEEEE. The CDR3 sequence is 14 residues long. The CDR3 protein is CVSKKEAGEETQYF. CDR3 DNA: TGTGTCAGCAAGAAGGAGGCAGGGGAAGAGACCCAGTACTTC.

J is TRBJ2-5 and V is TRBV15, with a possible D match to TRBD1 (6 bases). From germline, CDR1 is LNHNV and CDR2 YYDKDF (reference sequence). Trimming took 0 bases from V and 3 from J, leaving 11 bases between them. This CDR3 is 15 amino acids long. CDR3 protein: CATSRDQGSEETQYF. The CDR3 DNA reads TGTGCCACCAGCAGAGATCAGGGGTCTGAAGAGACCCAGTACTTC.

A note on this clonotype: A read error may account for a junction end that differs from germline. The chain has TRBV7-2 and TRBJ2-1; TRBD2 aligns across 13 bases. The CDR3 has 15 residues. Germline V gene lookup returns CDR1 SGHTA and CDR2 FQGNSA. CDR3 sequence (DNA): TGTGCCAGCAGCTTAAGACTAGCGGGAGGAAATGGGCAGTTCTTC. It codes for CASSLRLAGGNGQFF.

This chain uses TRBV10-1 with TRBJ2-5; 7 nucleotides align to TRBD2. The CDR3 contains 16 residues. V was clipped by 0 bases and J by 5 bases; unmatched bases: 9. Germline lookup yields CDR1 WNHNN and CDR2 SYGVQD (reference sequence). DNA of the CDR3: TGCGCCAGCAGTGAGTCGCCAGGGAGGGTAGCGGAGACCCAGTACTTC. Its translation: CASSESPGRVAETQYF.

The V gene is TRBV27, the J gene TRBJ1-5; D not certain. Per the germline V gene, CDR1 is MNHEY and CDR2 is SMNVEV (reference sequence). This CDR3 is built from 14 residues. The V and J ends lost 3 bases and 0 bases respectively, with 6 bases between them. CDR3 nucleotides: TGTGCCAGCAGTTTCCAGAATAGCAATCAGCCCCAGCATTTT. This translates into CASSFQNSNQPQHF.

The J gene is TRBJ2-7, the V gene TRBV4-1; weak D call: TRBD2 (5 bases). Trimming shortened V by 3 bases and J by 5 bases, and 14 bases separated the two germline ends. In germline, CDR1 is MGHRA, CDR2 YSYEKL. This CDR3 is 14 amino acids long. CDR3 region: CASSQWTASDEQYF. CDR3 in DNA: TGCGCCAGCAGCCAGTGGACTGCTTCCGACGAGCAGTACTTC.